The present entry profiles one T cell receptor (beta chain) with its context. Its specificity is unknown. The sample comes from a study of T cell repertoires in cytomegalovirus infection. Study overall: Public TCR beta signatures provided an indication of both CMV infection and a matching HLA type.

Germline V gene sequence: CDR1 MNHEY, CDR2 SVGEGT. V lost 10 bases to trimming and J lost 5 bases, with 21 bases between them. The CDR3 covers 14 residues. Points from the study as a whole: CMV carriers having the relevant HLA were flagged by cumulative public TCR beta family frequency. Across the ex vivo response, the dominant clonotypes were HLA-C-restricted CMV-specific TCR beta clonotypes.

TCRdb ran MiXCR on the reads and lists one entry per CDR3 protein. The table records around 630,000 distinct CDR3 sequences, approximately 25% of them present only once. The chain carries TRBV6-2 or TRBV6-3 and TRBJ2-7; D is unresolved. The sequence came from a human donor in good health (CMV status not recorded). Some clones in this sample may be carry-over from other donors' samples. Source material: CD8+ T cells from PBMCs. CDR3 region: CATLNPQGGNEQYV. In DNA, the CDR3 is TGTGCCACCCTAAACCCCCAAGGCGGTAACGAGCAGTACGTC.